This T cell receptor (beta chain) was sequenced in a study of Tregs in tolerant kidney transplant recipients. The method was immunoSEQ multiplex PCR; TCRdb's version includes in-frame clones alone and lacks a portion of them. The data show about 66,000 clones, around nine tenths seen once. This clone was counted once. The specimen was CD8+ T cells from blood, collected before the transplant. This TCR was sampled from a human donor who received a combined kidney and bone marrow transplant.

The CDR3: CASSAWTEPNEKLFF. The CDR3 DNA follows: TGTGCCAGCAGCGCGTGGACAGAACCGAATGAAAAACTGTTTTTT. The J gene is TRBJ1-4, the V gene TRBV9; perhaps TRBD1 as D (6 bases). Germline V gene lookup returns CDR1 SGDLS and CDR2 YYNGEE. The CDR3 runs to 15 residues. V lost 3 bases, J lost 5 bases, and 14 bases lay in between.